One T cell receptor (beta chain) is described in this entry. The data derive from a study of T cell changes during pregnancy in multiple sclerosis. Using immunoSEQ multiplex PCR, the repertoire was profiled, and TCRdb retains in-frame clones only, with some absent. The profile shows about 67,000 clones, approximately 92% of them singletons. The clonotype comes from a female donor with multiple sclerosis, enrolled in a pregnancy study. Sequencing was performed on peripheral blood, taken in the first trimester of pregnancy.

The CDR3 here is CASLSLGGQAGKLFF. The CDR3 nucleotides read TGTGCCAGCCTCTCACTGGGGGGGCAAGCGGGTAAACTGTTTTTT. The chain links TRBV6-5 to TRBJ1-4; D is perhaps TRBD1 (6 bases). The ends were cut back, 8 bases at V and 11 bases at J, with 24 bases in the middle. CDR1 and CDR2 (germline): MNHEY, SVGAGI. The CDR3 covers 15 residues.